The 8 T cell receptor beta chains given below trace back to one sample, sequenced in a study of immune cell composition in non-small cell lung cancer. Here immunoSEQ multiplex PCR was the method, and the copy in TCRdb shows in-frame clones only, minus some. The profile shows about 8,700 clones, roughly two thirds of them singletons. The normal lung sample lay at least 3 cm, and maximally far, from the tumour. The sequencing sample was made of non-adjacent lung tissue. The receptors here all came from a human donor with non-small cell lung cancer.

The chain combines TRBV19 with TRBJ1-2; D is undetermined. The CDR3 is 13 residues long. Deletions cut 5 bases from V and 6 bases from J, with 13 bases between. CDR1 is LNHDA and CDR2 is SQIVND in the germline V gene (reference sequence). CDR3 region: CASSPQILNGYTF. In nucleotides, the CDR3 is TGTGCCAGTAGTCCACAGATCCTTAATGGCTACACCTTC.

The V gene is TRBV5-3, the J gene TRBJ1-1; possibly TRBD1 for D (5 bases). TRBV5-3 belongs to the ORF category, with a function that is uncertain. The CDR3 length is 12 residues. V lost 4 bases to trimming and J lost 5 bases, with 9 bases between them. The CDR3 reads CARSLRETEAFF. The CDR3 region has the DNA TGTGCCAGAAGCCTCAGGGAAACTGAAGCTTTCTTT.

The rearrangement uses TRBV4-3 and TRBJ1-3; maybe TRBD1 (5 bases). The germline V gene has CDR1 LGHNA and CDR2 YSLEER. This CDR3 contains 16 residues. V lost 1 base, J lost 0 bases, and 10 bases lay in between. The CDR3 nucleotides are TGCGCCAGCAGCCAAGCATACAGGAACTCTGGAAACACCATATATTTT. Translation: CASSQAYRNSGNTIYF.

The chain is built from TRBV19 and TRBJ2-6; D perhaps matches TRBD1 (6 bases). V was cut by 6 bases and J by 3 bases, with 12 bases left in between. From germline, CDR1 is LNHDA and CDR2 SQIVND (reference sequence). The CDR3 is 15 amino acids. The CDR3 DNA reads as TGTGCCAGTAGATTCTCAGGGGATGGGGCCAACGTCCTGACTTTC. Its protein product is CASRFSGDGANVLTF.

There are a few counts of this clone. The chain carries TRBV7-6 and TRBJ2-1, with D maybe TRBD2 (5 bases). Germline V CDR1 and CDR2: SGHVS, FNYEAQ. The length of the CDR3 is 13 residues. Trimming took off 4 bases at V and 5 bases at J, with 9 bases between the two ends. CDR3 nucleotides: TGTGCCAGCAGCTCAACTAGTAACAATGAGCAGTTCTTC. Translation: CASSSTSNNEQFF.

The chain uses TRBV4-3 and TRBJ2-2; the D gene is possibly TRBD1 (5 bases). This CDR3 has 16 amino acids. Germline CDR1 is LGHNA and CDR2 is YSLEER. The germline V and J ends were trimmed by 0 bases and 5 bases, with 13 bases remaining between them. CDR3: CASSQDFARATGELFF. CDR3 DNA sequence: TGCGCCAGCAGCCAAGATTTTGCCAGGGCGACCGGGGAGCTGTTTTTT.

This chain joins TRBV11-2 and TRBJ1-4, with TRBD1 as a possible D gene (6 bases). The germline CDR1 and CDR2 sequences are SGHAT and FQNNGV. The CDR3 extends over 15 amino acids. V gave up 5 bases and J gave up 6 bases, with 16 bases separating them. The DNA for the CDR3 is TGTGCCAGCAGCCTCGGGGGGGCAGGAGATGAAAAACTGTTTTTT. Translated: CASSLGGAGDEKLFF.

This clone turned up a few times. The V and J genes are TRBV6-4 and TRBJ1-1, with 7 bases that match TRBD1. The CDR3 consists of 14 residues. V lost 0 bases, J lost 7 bases, and 5 bases stayed unmatched. Per germline, CDR1 MRHNA and CDR2 SNTAGT. CDR3 residues: CASSDSGQADEAFF. As DNA, the CDR3 is TGTGCCAGCAGTGACTCAGGACAGGCCGATGAAGCTTTCTTT.